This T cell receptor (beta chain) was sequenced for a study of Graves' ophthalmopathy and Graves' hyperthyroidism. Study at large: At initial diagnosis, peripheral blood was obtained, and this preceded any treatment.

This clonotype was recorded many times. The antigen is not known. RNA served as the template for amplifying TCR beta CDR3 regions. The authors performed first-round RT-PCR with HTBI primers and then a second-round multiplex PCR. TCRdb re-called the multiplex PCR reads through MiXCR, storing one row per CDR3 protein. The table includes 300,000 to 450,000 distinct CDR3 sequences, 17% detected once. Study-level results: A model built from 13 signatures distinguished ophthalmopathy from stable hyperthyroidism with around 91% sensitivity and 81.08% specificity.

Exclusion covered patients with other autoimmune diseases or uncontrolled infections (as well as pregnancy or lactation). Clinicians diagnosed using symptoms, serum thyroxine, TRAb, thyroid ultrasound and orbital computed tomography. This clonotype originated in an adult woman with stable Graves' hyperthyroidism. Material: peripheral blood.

The CDR3 DNA is TGTGCCAGCAGCAGGGACAGGTGGGACATTCAGTACTTC. It translates to CASSRDRWDIQYF. The V gene is TRBV6-4, the J gene TRBJ2-4; 8 nucleotides align to TRBD1. Germline V lookup: CDR1 MRHNA, CDR2 SNTAGT. J was trimmed by 8 bases and V by 6 bases; bases with no gene match: 6. CDR3 length: 13 amino acids.